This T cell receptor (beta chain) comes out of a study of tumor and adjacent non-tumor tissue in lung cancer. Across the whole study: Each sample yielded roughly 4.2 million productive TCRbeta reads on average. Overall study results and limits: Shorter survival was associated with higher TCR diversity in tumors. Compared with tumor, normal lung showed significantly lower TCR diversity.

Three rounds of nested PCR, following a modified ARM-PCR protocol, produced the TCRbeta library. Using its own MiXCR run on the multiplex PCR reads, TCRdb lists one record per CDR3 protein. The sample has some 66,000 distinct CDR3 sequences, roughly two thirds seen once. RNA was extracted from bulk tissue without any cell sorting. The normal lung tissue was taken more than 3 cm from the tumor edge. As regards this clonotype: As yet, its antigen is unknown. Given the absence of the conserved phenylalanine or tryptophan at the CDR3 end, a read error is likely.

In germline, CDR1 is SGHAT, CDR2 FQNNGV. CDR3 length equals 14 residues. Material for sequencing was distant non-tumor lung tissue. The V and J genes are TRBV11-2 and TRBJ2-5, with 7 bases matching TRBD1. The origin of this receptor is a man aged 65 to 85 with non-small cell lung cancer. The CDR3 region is CASSYGTVEETQYL. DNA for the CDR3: TGTGCCAGCAGCTACGGGACAGTCGAAGAGACACAGTACTTA.